Below are 8 T cell receptor beta chains sequenced from a single sample in a study of siplizumab effects on memory and regulatory T cells (dated by TCRdb to about 2019). Mixed lymphocyte reaction cells were cocultured at 37°C for about six days. Their antigen targets remain unknown. Library creation used the immunoSEQ multiplex PCR assay. In its TCRdb copy, this immuneACCESS table keeps in-frame sequences only and misses some clones. Where compared with another copy, unresolved V genes explain less than half of these, and the others have no known cause. Here the sample has roughly 7,100 clones; just over 35% occur a single time. About 16% of the sample lies in the top ten. The sequencing input was CFSE-low (dividing) CD8+ T cells sorted from an allogeneic mixed lymphocyte reaction. The receptors were sampled from a human donor in good health; the cells came from an allogeneic mixed lymphocyte reaction.

Within the sample, this clone is medium-sized. This chain uses TRBV7-8 with TRBJ1-2; 7 bases are shared with TRBD1. After removal of 6 bases from V and 1 base from J, the junction contained 14 bases not matched to a gene. Germline lookup yields CDR1 SGHVS and CDR2 FQNEAQ. The CDR3 extends over 17 amino acids. CDR3 in DNA: TGTGCCAGCAGTATGCCCCGGGACAGCAAACTTAACTATGGCTACACCTTC. This translates into CASSMPRDSKLNYGYTF.

This clone was seen only a few times. The chain uses TRBV7-9 and TRBJ2-7; D gene ambiguous. CDR3 length: 13 amino acids. The germline gives CDR1 SEHNR, CDR2 FQNEAQ (reference sequence). V gave up 3 bases and J gave up 2 bases, with 8 bases separating them. This CDR3 reads CASSFLTAYEQYF. CDR3 bases: TGTGCCAGCAGCTTCTTAACTGCCTACGAGCAGTACTTC.

This clone was counted between two and nine times. The V call is TRBV27, the J call TRBJ1-2, with TRBD1 as a possible D gene (6 bases). Per germline, CDR1 MNHEY and CDR2 SMNVEV (reference sequence). Deletions cut 3 bases from V and 4 bases from J, with 15 bases between. This CDR3 is built from 15 residues. In DNA, the CDR3 is TGTGCCAGCAGTTTCTTATCAGGGGCCCTCTATGGCTACACCTTC. It encodes CASSFLSGALYGYTF.

This clone was seen more than once but under ten times. The rearrangement uses TRBV18 and TRBJ1-1, with D hard to call. V was pared by 3 bases and J by 5 bases, with 7 bases between. The CDR3 consists of 12 residues. Per the germline V gene, CDR1 is KGHSH and CDR2 is LQKENI. This CDR3 is CASSPVGTEAFF. The CDR3, as DNA: TGTGCCAGCTCACCGGTGGGGACTGAAGCTTTCTTT.

V is TRBV19 and J is TRBJ2-1; D not resolved. The CDR3 runs 13 residues. Germline V gives CDR1 LNHDA, CDR2 SQIVND (reference sequence). The germline V and J ends were trimmed by 10 bases and 1 base, with 11 bases remaining between them. The CDR3 here is CATTLNSYNEQFF. The CDR3 DNA reads TGTGCCACCACTTTAAATTCCTACAATGAGCAGTTCTTC. Complete variable domain (other parts from reference TRBV19 and TRBJ2-1): DGGITQSPKYLFRKEGQNVTLSCEQNLNHDAMYWYRQDPGQGLRLIYYSQIVNDFQKGDIAEGYSVSREKKESFPLTVTSAQKNPTAFYLCATTLNSYNEQFFGPGTRLTVL.

The rearrangement uses TRBV15 and TRBJ2-3; D uncertain. Trimming took off 1 base at V and 2 bases at J, with 13 bases between the two ends. The V gene's germline CDR1 is LNHNV and CDR2 YYDKDF (reference sequence). CDR3 length: 16 amino acids. CDR3: CATSRGATAYTDTQYF. The CDR3 nucleotides read TGTGCCACCAGCAGAGGCGCGACGGCCTACACAGATACGCAGTATTTT.

CDR3 nucleotide sequence: TGTGCCAGCAGCTCTCAAACGGCGGGACAGGGGACTTGGGAGCAGTACTTC. Encoded protein: CASSSQTAGQGTWEQYF. The chain recombines TRBV11-1 with TRBJ2-7; 10 bases are a match to TRBD1. CDR1 is SGHAT and CDR2 is FQDESV in the germline V gene (reference sequence). V lost 4 bases and J lost 7; bases outside the gene matches: 16. This CDR3 is built from 17 residues.

The CDR3 coding sequence is TGTGCCAGCGGCGGGGCGGGGACGAACACCGGGGAGCTGTTTTTT. Translated: CASGGAGTNTGELFF. The rearrangement uses TRBV5-4 and TRBJ2-2; D might be TRBD2 (6 bases). CDR1 is SGHNT, CDR2 YYREEE, per germline (reference sequence). CDR3 size: 15 residues. The V end was cut by 7 bases, the J end by 0 bases, with 13 bases between.